This entry lists 22 T cell receptor beta chains sequenced from one sample in a study of cytomegalovirus exposure and HLA in healthy donors. The repertoire was sequenced with immunoSEQ multiplex PCR; TCRdb's copy has only in-frame clones and lacks some. Altogether 100,000 to 150,000 clones are present, around 85% being singletons, with the ten largest covering roughly 2%. What was sequenced was PBMCs. These receptors came from a woman aged 25 to 39 in good health and CMV-seronegative.

The genes are TRBV5-1 and TRBJ1-4, with 8 nucleotides matching TRBD1. Losses at the gene ends were 5 bases for V and 3 bases for J; bases not matched to a gene: 6. CDR3 length equals 15 residues. The germline V gene has CDR1 SGHRS and CDR2 YFSETQ. CDR3 in DNA: TGCGCCAGCAGTTTGACAGGGGCCTCTAATGAAAAACTGTTTTTT. Translated, it gives CASSLTGASNEKLFF.

The table lists this clone with a few counts. The V call is TRBV5-1, the J call TRBJ1-5; no clear D gene. Trimming left V 0 bases short and J 3 bases short, with 10 bases between. The CDR3 totals 15 residues. CDR1 and CDR2 from the germline V gene are SGHRS and YFSETQ. Written as DNA, the CDR3 is TGCGCCAGCAGCTTGGGAGGCGGAGACAATCAGCCCCAGCATTTT. It specifies CASSLGGGDNQPQHF.

As DNA, the CDR3 is TGTGCCAGCAGCGGGGGACTAGCGGGGTTTTCAGATACGCAGTATTTT. It encodes CASSGGLAGFSDTQYF. The J gene is TRBJ2-3, the V gene TRBV6-6; 13 nucleotides match TRBD2. CDR1 is MNHNY and CDR2 is SVGAGI in the germline V gene (reference sequence). The CDR3 runs to 16 residues. Losses at the gene ends were 6 bases for V and 4 bases for J; bases not matched to a gene: 7.

This clone was detected once. V is TRBV2 and J is TRBJ1-5; TRBD1 might be the D (6 bases). Trimming took off 4 bases at V and 9 bases at J, with 22 bases between the two ends. CDR3 length equals 16 residues. Germline V lookup: CDR1 SNHLY, CDR2 FYNNEI. The CDR3 reads CASSVQGSAVLGPQHF. The CDR3 DNA reads TGTGCCAGCAGTGTACAGGGATCGGCGGTTTTGGGGCCCCAGCATTTT. Full variable domain (remainder filled in from reference TRBV2 and TRBJ1-5): EPEVTQTPSHQVTQMGQEVILRCVPISNHLYFYWYRQILGQKVEFLVSFYNNEISEKSEIFDDQFSVERPDGSNFTLKIRSTKLEDSAMYFCASSVQGSAVLGPQHFGDGTRLSIL.

The chain couples TRBV28 to TRBJ2-7; 7 bases are a match to TRBD2. J gave up 3 bases and V 3 bases, and 11 bases lay outside the gene matches. Germline V gene sequence: CDR1 MDHEN, CDR2 SYDVKM. The CDR3 covers 16 residues. CDR3 coding DNA: TGTGCCAGCAGTTTTGGCGGGAGTTCGGGGTTCTACGAGCAGTACTTC. Translation: CASSFGGSSGFYEQYF. Variable domain in full (rest from reference TRBV28 and TRBJ2-7): DVKVTQSSRYLVKRTGEKVFLECVQDMDHENMFWYRQDPGLGLRLIYFSYDVKMKEKGDIPEGYSVSREKKERFSLILESASTNQTSMYLCASSFGGSSGFYEQYFGPGTRLTVT.

The chain uses TRBV7-2 and TRBJ2-2; weak D call: TRBD2 (7 bases). Germline-derived CDR1 and CDR2 are SGHTA and FQGNSA. The CDR3 consists of 15 residues. The V end lost 4 bases, the J end lost 5 bases, and 14 bases lay between the germline ends. CDR3 sequence: CASSSQGGGTGELFF. The CDR3, as DNA: TGTGCCAGCAGCTCCCAAGGGGGGGGAACCGGGGAGCTGTTTTTT.

The chain employs TRBV11-2 and TRBJ2-7; TRBD2 matches at 9 bases. The V and J ends lost 1 base and 2 bases, in that order; junction bases with no gene match: 3. Germline V gene lookup returns CDR1 SGHAT and CDR2 FQNNGV. The CDR3 runs 15 residues. The CDR3 nucleotides read TGTGCCAGCAGCTTAGTTAGCGGGGGTCCCTACGAGCAGTACTTC. Its protein product is CASSLVSGGPYEQYF.

This chain connects TRBV27 to TRBJ1-4; unclear D gene. Germline CDR1 MNHEY, CDR2 SMNVEV (reference sequence). V lost 5 bases and J 14 bases, leaving 12 bases between the germline ends. The CDR3 is made up of 11 amino acids. The CDR3 spells CASSPGRELFF. The CDR3 region has the DNA TGTGCCAGCAGTCCCGGTCGTGAGCTGTTTTTT.

A single count supports this clone. The rearrangement joins TRBV11-3 to TRBJ2-7, with D perhaps matching TRBD1 (6 bases). V shed 4 bases and J shed 6 bases, with 16 bases lying between them. CDR1 SGHNT and CDR2 YENEEA come from the germline V gene. The CDR3 is 14 residues long. The CDR3 bases are TGTGCCAGCAGCTCCGCCGGACAGAGGGCCGAGCAGTACTTC. Protein product: CASSSAGQRAEQYF.

The rearrangement joins TRBV5-8 to TRBJ2-3; 9 bases agree with TRBD1. The CDR3 contains 14 residues. Trimming at V came to 4 bases and at J to 5 bases, leaving 5 bases not matched to a gene. Germline V gene data show CDR1 as SGHTS and CDR2 as YDEGEE. The CDR3 DNA reads TGTGCCAGCAGCAAGGGACAGGGACGAGATACGCAGTATTTT. This gives the protein CASSKGQGRDTQYF.

The chain is built from TRBV30 and TRBJ2-6; 11 nucleotides align to TRBD1. The CDR3 is 18 residues long. Per germline, CDR1 GTSNPN and CDR2 SVGIG (reference sequence). The J segment lost 1 base and the V segment lost 0 bases, leaving 5 bases of the junction unmatched. CDR3 nucleotides: TGTGCCTGGAGTGTGGGACAGGGGGGACTTTCTGGGGCCAACGTCCTGACTTTC. Amino acid sequence: CAWSVGQGGLSGANVLTF.

The chain recombines TRBV15 with TRBJ2-3; 10 nucleotides align to TRBD1. J gave up 6 bases and V 3 bases, and 9 bases lay outside the gene matches. The CDR3 is 16 amino acids. Germline V gene lookup returns CDR1 LNHNV and CDR2 YYDKDF (reference sequence). The CDR3 sequence is CATSSQDRGAVDTQYF. In nucleotides, the CDR3 is TGTGCCACCAGCAGTCAGGACAGGGGGGCGGTTGATACGCAGTATTTT.

The chain couples TRBV11-2 to TRBJ2-7; 10 bases agree with TRBD2. Germline assignment: CDR1 SGHAT and CDR2 FQNNGV. This CDR3 region has 15 residues. With V trimmed by 4 bases and J by 3 bases, 6 bases remained unmatched. The CDR3 DNA reads TGTGCCAGCAGCTCCGCTAGCGGGGGCCTCTACGAGCAGTACTTC. This sequence encodes CASSSASGGLYEQYF.

The chain recombines TRBV5-1 with TRBJ2-1; 14 bases align to TRBD2. There are 18 residues in the CDR3. The J segment lost 4 bases and the V segment lost 0 bases, leaving 6 bases of the junction unmatched. CDR1 SGHRS and CDR2 YFSETQ come from the germline V gene. The CDR3 DNA reads TGCGCCAGCAGCTTGGTGACTAGCGGGGGGGCCGGTTACAATGAGCAGTTCTTC. Its protein is CASSLVTSGGAGYNEQFF.

This chain links TRBV19 with TRBJ1-5; the match to TRBD1 covers 7 bases. This CDR3 contains 15 residues. The germline V gene encodes CDR1 LNHDA and CDR2 SQIVND (reference sequence). V was clipped by 8 bases and J by 2 bases; unmatched bases: 9. CDR3 nucleotides: TGTGCCAGTTCCAAACAGGGGTTTGGCAATCAGCCCCAGCATTTT. This translates into CASSKQGFGNQPQHF.

This chain connects TRBV7-9 to TRBJ2-5; a possible D gene is TRBD2 (6 bases). CDR3 length: 14 amino acids. The germline gives CDR1 SEHNR, CDR2 FQNEAQ (reference sequence). With 3 bases removed from V and 5 bases from J, the gap between germline ends came to 13 bases. As DNA, the CDR3 is TGTGCCAGCAGCTTCTTGCGGGGTTTTGAGACCCAGTACTTC. It codes for CASSFLRGFETQYF.

The rearrangement joins TRBV11-2 to TRBJ2-7, with D maybe TRBD2 (5 bases). Trimming took 5 bases from V and 3 from J, leaving 8 bases between them. This CDR3 has 12 amino acids. Germline CDR1 reads SGHAT; CDR2 reads FQNNGV. CDR3 sequence (DNA): TGTGCCAGCAGCCCTGACTACTACGAGCAGTACTTC. It is translated as CASSPDYYEQYF.

The V call is TRBV18, the J call TRBJ2-7; TRBD2 is a possible D gene (6 bases). The CDR3 loop spans 16 amino acids. The V end was cut by 2 bases, the J end by 0 bases, with 14 bases between. CDR1 and CDR2 from the germline V gene are KGHSH and LQKENI. The CDR3 sequence is CASSPEERGLSYEQYF. The CDR3 DNA is TGTGCCAGCTCACCAGAAGAACGGGGACTCTCCTACGAGCAGTACTTC.

This sequence joins TRBV11-2 and TRBJ1-5, with 7 bases that match TRBD1. The CDR3 has 13 amino acids. V trimming: 5 bases; J trimming: 5 bases; junction bases outside the gene matches: 3. Germline CDR1 reads SGHAT; CDR2 reads FQNNGV. The CDR3 loop is CASSRTGDQPQHF. For the CDR3, the DNA is TGTGCCAGCAGCCGAACAGGGGATCAGCCCCAGCATTTT. Looking up the rest from reference TRBV11-2 and TRBJ1-5 gives the full variable domain: EAGVAQSPRYKIIEKRQSVAFWCNPISGHATLYWYQQILGQGPKLLIQFQNNGVVDDSQLPKDRFSAERLKGVDSTLKIQPAKLEDSAVYLCASSRTGDQPQHFGDGTRLSIL.

The chain carries TRBV6-6 and TRBJ1-5, with D tentatively TRBD1 (6 bases). The V gene lost 5 bases and the J gene lost 1 base, with 15 bases spanning the gap. This CDR3 spans 16 amino acids. Germline assignment: CDR1 MNHNY and CDR2 SVGAGI (reference sequence). CDR3 amino acids: CASSPKGGASNQPQHF. The DNA of the CDR3 is TGTGCCAGCAGTCCCAAGGGGGGGGCCAGCAATCAGCCCCAGCATTTT.

V gene TRBV5-1 combines with J gene TRBJ2-5, with 10 bases identical to TRBD2. V lost 5 bases, J lost 2 bases, and 6 bases stayed unmatched. Germline CDR1 and CDR2: SGHRS and YFSETQ. The CDR3 has 15 amino acids. The CDR3 spells CASSSLAGRQETQYF. CDR3 DNA: TGCGCCAGCAGTTCACTAGCGGGGAGGCAAGAGACCCAGTACTTC.

The J gene is TRBJ2-5, the V gene TRBV7-2; D gene unclear. This CDR3 is built from 11 residues. Germline V gene lookup returns CDR1 SGHTA and CDR2 FQGNSA. V was shortened by 5 bases and J by 2 bases, with 3 bases between the two germline ends. The CDR3 DNA follows: TGTGCCAGCAGCCCTCAAGAGACCCAGTACTTC. Protein: CASSPQETQYF.